Presented here are 13 T cell receptor beta chains from one specimen sequenced in a study of CD8+ T cells in alopecia areata. After isolation, RNA underwent reverse transcription to generate cDNA as the sequencing template. The data were produced by immunoSEQ multiplex PCR, yet TCRdb's version contains in-frame clones alone and is incomplete. The table records 150,000 or so clones, roughly 44% of them present only once. The sample taken for sequencing was CD4+ T cells sorted from blood. The origin of the receptors is a human donor with alopecia areata.

This clone has just a few counts. This sequence joins TRBV6-6 and TRBJ1-2; 8 nucleotides match TRBD1. The CDR3 runs 16 residues. Germline CDR1 is MNHNY and CDR2 is SVGAGI (reference sequence). The junction had 10 bases not matched to a gene; V was cut back by 7 bases and J by 0 bases. CDR3 coding DNA: TGTGCCAGCACCCTGACAGGGGTTACTTCTAACTATGGCTACACCTTC. Its protein product is CASTLTGVTSNYGYTF.

In this sample, this clone turned up a few times. The germline gene is not matched at one end of the junction; a read error may be the cause. V and J are TRBV7-9 and TRBJ2-7, with D possibly being TRBD1 or TRBD2 (5 bases each). Germline V gene data show CDR1 as SEHNR and CDR2 as FQNEAQ (reference sequence). The CDR3 spans 11 residues. The chain's CDR3 is CASSLMGETTF. The CDR3 DNA is TGTGCCAGCAGCTTAATGGGGGAGACCACCTTC.

With respect to this clone: The same CDR3 is also encoded by other DNA sequences in this sample. This rearrangement joins TRBV5-1 to TRBJ2-3; D not certain. Germline V gene lookup returns CDR1 SGHRS and CDR2 YFSETQ. The CDR3 length is 14 residues. The V end was cut by 0 bases, the J end by 2 bases, with 7 bases between. CDR3 in amino acids: CASSLGLSTDTQYF. The CDR3 DNA is TGCGCCAGCAGCTTGGGACTTTCCACAGATACGCAGTATTTT.

The V call is TRBV29-1, the J call TRBJ2-7, with 10 nucleotides matching TRBD2. Germline V gene sequence: CDR1 SQVTM, CDR2 ANQGSEA. The CDR3 loop spans 13 amino acids. V shed 5 bases and J 4 bases; nucleotides not matched to a gene: 5. The CDR3 here is CSVLLLAGYEQYF. The CDR3 region has the DNA TGCAGCGTTCTCTTACTAGCGGGATACGAGCAGTACTTC.

About this clone: Other DNA sequences in this specimen translate into the identical CDR3. The chain carries TRBV29-1 and TRBJ2-7, with D unresolved. The germline V gene has CDR1 SQVTM and CDR2 ANQGSEA. This CDR3 contains 11 residues. Trimming pared 4 bases from V and 0 bases from J, leaving 4 bases between. The CDR3: CSVGSSYEQYF. CDR3 DNA: TGCAGCGTTGGTAGCTCCTACGAGCAGTACTTC.

The chain has TRBV11-2 and TRBJ2-1, with TRBD2 identical over 11 bases. This CDR3 spans 15 amino acids. Germline V gives CDR1 SGHAT, CDR2 FQNNGV. With V trimmed by 7 bases and J by 4 bases, 6 bases remained unmatched. The chain's CDR3 is CASNKLAGDYNEQFF. CDR3 bases: TGTGCCAGCAACAAACTAGCGGGAGATTACAATGAGCAGTTCTTC. The variable domain in full, with the rest retrieved from reference TRBV11-2 and TRBJ2-1, is EAGVAQSPRYKIIEKRQSVAFWCNPISGHATLYWYQQILGQGPKLLIQFQNNGVVDDSQLPKDRFSAERLKGVDSTLKIQPAKLEDSAVYLCASNKLAGDYNEQFFGPGTRLTVL.

The rearrangement joins TRBV11-2 to TRBJ1-1; 7 bases align to TRBD1. The CDR3 consists of 14 residues. Unmatched junction bases numbered 7, after V lost 5 bases and J lost 4 bases. Germline V lookup: CDR1 SGHAT, CDR2 FQNNGV. CDR3 DNA sequence: TGTGCCAGCAGCCCCCGACAGGGCCTCACTGAAGCTTTCTTT. Protein product: CASSPRQGLTEAFF.

About this clone itself: The sample holds other DNA sequences that translate to the same CDR3. The chain links TRBV5-1 to TRBJ2-7; the D is unclear. Looked up from germline, CDR1 is SGHRS and CDR2 is YFSETQ. The CDR3 is 13 amino acids. Trimming took 0 bases from V and 0 from J, leaving 4 bases between them. The CDR3: CASSLVSSYEQYF. The CDR3 DNA sequence: TGCGCCAGCAGCTTGGTAAGCTCCTACGAGCAGTACTTC.

The table lists this clone with a few counts. V usage is TRBV7-3 and J usage is TRBJ2-3; 9 bases line up with TRBD2. The CDR3 sequence is 15 residues long. Germline CDR1 is SGHTA and CDR2 is FQGTGA. With V trimmed by 5 bases and J by 7 bases, 10 bases remained unmatched. The CDR3 DNA is TGTGCCAGCAGCCCGACCGGGACTAGCTCAAATACGCAGTATTTT. Protein: CASSPTGTSSNTQYF.

The chain links TRBV6-5 to TRBJ2-5; 13 bases map to TRBD2. The CDR3 runs 14 residues. With 11 bases clipped from V and 5 bases from J, the junction kept 8 bases outside the gene matches. Germline CDR1 and CDR2: MNHEY and SVGAGI. The CDR3 is CAVHPLAGGETQYF. CDR3 nucleotides: TGTGCCGTTCACCCACTAGCGGGAGGGGAGACCCAGTACTTC.

V gene TRBV4-3 combines with J gene TRBJ2-7, with a tentative D call TRBD2 (5 bases). Germline lookup yields CDR1 LGHNA and CDR2 YSLEER. The V end lost 4 bases, the J end lost 3 bases, and 13 bases lay between the germline ends. This CDR3 is built from 14 residues. DNA for the CDR3: TGCGCCAGCAGCCCCGAAGGAGGTCTCTACGAGCAGTACTTC. Amino acid sequence: CASSPEGGLYEQYF.

The chain has TRBV7-3 and TRBJ1-1; a weak D match, TRBD1 (5 bases). The CDR3 runs 13 residues. In germline, CDR1 is SGHTA, CDR2 FQGTGA. Trimming cost V 4 bases and J 1 base, with 7 bases left between them. The CDR3 DNA is TGTGCCAGCAGCTCGGGACCGAACACTGAAGCTTTCTTT. Translating gives CASSSGPNTEAFF.

The CDR3 DNA sequence: TGCGCCAGCAGCGCGTTAGGGGTCCAAAACATTCAGTACTTC. This encodes CASSALGVQNIQYF. The chain uses TRBV5-1 and TRBJ2-4; perhaps TRBD1 as D (5 bases). Trimming shortened V by 4 bases and J by 5 bases, and 13 bases separated the two germline ends. Germline V gene sequence: CDR1 SGHRS, CDR2 YFSETQ. The CDR3 is 14 amino acids.